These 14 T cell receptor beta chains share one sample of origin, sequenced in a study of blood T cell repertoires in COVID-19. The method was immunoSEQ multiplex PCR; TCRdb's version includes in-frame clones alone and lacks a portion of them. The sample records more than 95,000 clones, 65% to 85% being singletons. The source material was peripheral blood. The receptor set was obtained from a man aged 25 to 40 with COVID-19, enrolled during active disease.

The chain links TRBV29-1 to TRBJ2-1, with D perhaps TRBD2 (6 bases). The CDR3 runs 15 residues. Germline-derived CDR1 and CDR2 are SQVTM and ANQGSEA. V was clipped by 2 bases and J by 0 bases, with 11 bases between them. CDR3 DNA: TGCAGCGTTGAACCTAGCGAGAGCTCCTACAATGAGCAGTTCTTC. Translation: CSVEPSESSYNEQFF.

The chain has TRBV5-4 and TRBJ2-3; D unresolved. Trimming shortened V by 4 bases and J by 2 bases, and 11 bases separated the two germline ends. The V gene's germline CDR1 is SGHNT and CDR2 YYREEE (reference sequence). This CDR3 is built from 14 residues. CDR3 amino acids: CASSPGTHTDTQYF. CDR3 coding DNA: TGTGCCAGCAGCCCGGGTACCCACACAGATACGCAGTATTTT.

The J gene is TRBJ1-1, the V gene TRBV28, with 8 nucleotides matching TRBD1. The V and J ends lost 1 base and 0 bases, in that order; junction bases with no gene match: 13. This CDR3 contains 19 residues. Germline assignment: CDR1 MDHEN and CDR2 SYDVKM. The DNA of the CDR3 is TGTGCCAGCAGTTTATACCCGGGGACAGGACCTTCTATGAACACTGAAGCTTTCTTT. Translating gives CASSLYPGTGPSMNTEAFF.

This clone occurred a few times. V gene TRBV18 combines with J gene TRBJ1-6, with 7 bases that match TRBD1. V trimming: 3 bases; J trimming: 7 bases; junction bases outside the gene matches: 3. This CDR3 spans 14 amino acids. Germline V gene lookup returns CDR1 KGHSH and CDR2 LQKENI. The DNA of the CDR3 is TGTGCCAGCTCACCCCAGGGGGAGAATTCACCCCTCCACTTT. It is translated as CASSPQGENSPLHF.

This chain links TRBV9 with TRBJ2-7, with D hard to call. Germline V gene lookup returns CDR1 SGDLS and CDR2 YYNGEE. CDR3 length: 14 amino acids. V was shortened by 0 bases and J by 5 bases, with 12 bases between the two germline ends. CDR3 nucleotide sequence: TGTGCCAGCAGCGTAGAACAGATTCCCCACGAGCAGTACTTC. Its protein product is CASSVEQIPHEQYF.

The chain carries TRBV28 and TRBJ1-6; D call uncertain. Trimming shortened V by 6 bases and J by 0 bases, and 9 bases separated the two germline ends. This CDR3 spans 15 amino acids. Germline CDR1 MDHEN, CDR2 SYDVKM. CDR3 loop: CASRERSSYNSPLHF. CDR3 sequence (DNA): TGTGCCAGCAGGGAACGGAGCTCCTATAATTCACCCCTCCACTTT.

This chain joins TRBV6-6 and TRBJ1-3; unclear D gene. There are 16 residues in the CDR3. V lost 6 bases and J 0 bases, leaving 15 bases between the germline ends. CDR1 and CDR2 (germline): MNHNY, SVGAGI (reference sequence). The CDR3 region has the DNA TGTGCCAGCAGCACCATAGGAGCTCGCTCTGGAAACACCATATATTTT. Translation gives CASSTIGARSGNTIYF.

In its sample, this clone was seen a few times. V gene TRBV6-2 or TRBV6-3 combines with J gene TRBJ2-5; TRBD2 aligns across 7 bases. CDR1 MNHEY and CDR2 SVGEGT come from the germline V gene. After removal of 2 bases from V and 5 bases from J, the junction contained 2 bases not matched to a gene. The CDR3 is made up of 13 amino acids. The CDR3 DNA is TGTGCCAGCAGTTACGGACTAGGGGAGACCCAGTACTTC. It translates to CASSYGLGETQYF.

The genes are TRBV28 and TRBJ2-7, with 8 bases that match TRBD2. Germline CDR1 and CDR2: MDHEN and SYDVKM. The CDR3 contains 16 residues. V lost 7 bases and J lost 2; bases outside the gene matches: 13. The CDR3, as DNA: TGTGCCAGCACCCATTACGGGAGGGAGGCAGCCTACGAGCAGTACTTC. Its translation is CASTHYGREAAYEQYF.

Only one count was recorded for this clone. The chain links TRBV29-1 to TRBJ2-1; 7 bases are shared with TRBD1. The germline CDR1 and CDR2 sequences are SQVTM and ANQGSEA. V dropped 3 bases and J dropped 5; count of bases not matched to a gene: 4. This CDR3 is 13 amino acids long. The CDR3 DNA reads TGCAGCGTTGAGCCCGGACAGGACAATGAGCAGTTCTTC. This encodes CSVEPGQDNEQFF.

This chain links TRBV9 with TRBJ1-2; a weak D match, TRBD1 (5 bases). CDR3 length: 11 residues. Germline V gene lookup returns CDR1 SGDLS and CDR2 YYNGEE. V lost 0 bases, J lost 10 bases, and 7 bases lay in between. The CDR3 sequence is CASSVGGVYTF. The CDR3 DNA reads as TGTGCCAGCAGCGTAGGGGGCGTCTACACCTTC.

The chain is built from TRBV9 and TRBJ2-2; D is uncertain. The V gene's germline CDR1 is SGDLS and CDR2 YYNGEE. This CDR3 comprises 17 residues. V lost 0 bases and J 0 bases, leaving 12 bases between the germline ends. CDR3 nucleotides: TGTGCCAGCAGCGTAGCTACACAGATCGCGAACACCGGGGAGCTGTTTTTT. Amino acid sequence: CASSVATQIANTGELFF.

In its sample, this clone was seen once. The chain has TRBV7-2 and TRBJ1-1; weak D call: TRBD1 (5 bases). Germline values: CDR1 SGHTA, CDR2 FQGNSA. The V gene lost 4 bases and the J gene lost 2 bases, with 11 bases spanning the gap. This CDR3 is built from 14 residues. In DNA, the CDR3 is TGTGCCAGCAGCTCGGGACTTTTCAACACTGAAGCTTTCTTT. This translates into CASSSGLFNTEAFF.

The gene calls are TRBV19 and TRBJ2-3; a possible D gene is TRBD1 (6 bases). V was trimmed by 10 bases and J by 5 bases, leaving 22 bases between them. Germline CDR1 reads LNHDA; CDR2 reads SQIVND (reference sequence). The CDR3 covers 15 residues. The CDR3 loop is CATQQGRDAQDTQYF. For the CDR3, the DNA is TGTGCCACCCAACAGGGTAGAGACGCCCAAGATACGCAGTATTTT.